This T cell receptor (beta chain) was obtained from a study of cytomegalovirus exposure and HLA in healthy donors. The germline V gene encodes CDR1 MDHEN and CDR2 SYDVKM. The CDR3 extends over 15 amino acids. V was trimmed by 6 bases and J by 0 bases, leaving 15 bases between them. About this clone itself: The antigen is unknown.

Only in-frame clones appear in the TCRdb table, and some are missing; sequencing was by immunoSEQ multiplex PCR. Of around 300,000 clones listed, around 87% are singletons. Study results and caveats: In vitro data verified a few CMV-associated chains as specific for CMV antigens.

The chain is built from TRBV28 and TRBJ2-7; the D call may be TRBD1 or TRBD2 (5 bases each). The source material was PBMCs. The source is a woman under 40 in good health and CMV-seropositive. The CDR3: CASSFGTTNSYEQYF. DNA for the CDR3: TGTGCCAGCAGCTTTGGGACCACAAACTCCTACGAGCAGTACTTC.